These T cell receptor beta chains were read from a single sample in a study of blood T cell repertoires in COVID-19. Produced via immunoSEQ multiplex PCR; TCRdb's table is partial and in-frame only. The repertoire includes under 130,000 clones, more than 70% of them detected once, and 3.5% sits in the top ten. Sequencing used peripheral blood. Source of these receptors: a woman aged 55-69 years with acute or convalescent COVID-19. The CDR3 runs from the conserved cysteine through the conserved F or W. The D gene is left open where the match is weak. Clone size is given for some rows only: seen once, a few or many times, or a class if the clone is expanded.

j_gene	abundance	v_gene	d_gene	CDR3aa	CDR3nt
TRBJ2-6	.	TRBV5-1	.	CASSPAGPGANVLTF	TGCGCCAGCAGCCCCGCAGGGCCTGGGGCCAACGTCCTGACTTTC
TRBJ1-4	.	TRBV7-8	.	CASSSLGRGEKLFF	TGTGCCAGCAGCTCCCTAGGACGGGGTGAAAAACTGTTTTTT
TRBJ2-3	.	TRBV2	TRBD2	CASRSLAELITDTQYF	TGTGCCAGCAGGTCTCTAGCGGAGCTGATCACAGATACGCAGTATTTT
TRBJ2-3	.	TRBV11-3	.	CASSLKTTARGDTQYF	TGTGCCAGCAGCTTAAAGACGACAGCAAGAGGAGATACGCAGTATTTT
TRBJ1-1	.	TRBV18	TRBD1	CASSPLTGIGPEAFF	TGTGCCAGCTCACCATTGACAGGGATCGGGCCTGAAGCTTTCTTT
TRBJ2-3	.	TRBV7-9	.	CASSLSTSTDTQYF	TGTGCCAGCAGCTTATCGACTAGCACAGATACGCAGTATTTT
TRBJ2-1	.	TRBV24-1	.	CATSGGADNEQFF	TGTGCCACCAGTGGTGGGGCAGACAATGAGCAGTTCTTC
TRBJ2-1	.	TRBV3-1/TRBV3-2	TRBD2	CASSRTSAGEQFF	TGTGCCAGCAGCCGGACTAGCGCGGGTGAGCAGTTCTTC
TRBJ1-1	.	TRBV15	TRBD1	CATSRDLDRAAFEAFF	TGTGCCACCAGCAGAGACCTCGACAGGGCCGCATTTGAAGCTTTCTTT
TRBJ1-3	once	TRBV6-1	.	CASSEGLTIQRDTIYF	TGTGCCAGCAGTGAAGGCTTGACAATCCAGAGGGACACCATATATTTT
TRBJ2-4	.	TRBV18	TRBD1	CASSPYPPRQGVGNIQYF	TGTGCCAGCTCACCTTATCCCCCCCGACAGGGGGTAGGAAACATTCAGTACTTC
TRBJ2-3	.	TRBV6-5	.	CASGRGDTQYF	TGTGCCAGCGGGCGGGGAGATACGCAGTATTTT
TRBJ2-3	.	TRBV6-5	TRBD1	CASSYVAGGPDTQYF	TGTGCCAGCAGTTACGTGGCAGGGGGTCCAGATACGCAGTATTTT
TRBJ2-5	.	TRBV6-2/TRBV6-3	.	CASSYGRVETQYF	TGTGCCAGCAGTTACGGGCGAGTGGAGACCCAGTACTTC
TRBJ1-6	.	TRBV5-1	.	CASSLAEDSPLHF	TGCGCCAGCAGCTTGGCAGAAGATTCACCCCTCCACTTT
TRBJ1-2	once	TRBV2	TRBD1	CAKARQGAYYGYTF	TGTGCCAAAGCAAGACAGGGGGCTTACTATGGCTACACCTTC
TRBJ2-7	.	TRBV30	.	CAWTLGGQNVYEQYF	TGTGCCTGGACCCTTGGAGGACAGAACGTCTACGAGCAGTACTTC
TRBJ2-1	.	TRBV5-4	TRBD2	CASRVAGGPYNEQFF	TGTGCCAGCAGGGTAGCGGGAGGGCCCTACAATGAGCAGTTCTTC
TRBJ2-3	.	TRBV7-2	.	CASSARSGGTDTQYF	TGTGCCAGCAGCGCGCGGAGCGGAGGCACAGATACGCAGTATTTT
TRBJ2-2	.	TRBV5-1	TRBD2	CASSLAVSSGTYGELFF	TGCGCCAGCAGCTTGGCCGTCTCTAGCGGGACCTACGGGGAGCTGTTTTTT
TRBJ2-5	.	TRBV6-5	TRBD2	CASSSPAGGGETQYF	TGTGCCAGCAGTTCCCCAGCGGGAGGAGGAGAGACCCAGTACTTC
TRBJ1-1	few	TRBV19	TRBD1	CASRTNSGGWLNTEAFF	TGTGCCAGTAGGACAAATTCAGGGGGCTGGCTGAACACTGAAGCTTTCTTT
TRBJ2-2	.	TRBV19	TRBD1	CASSRTGNTGELFF	TGTGCCAGTAGTAGGACAGGGAACACCGGGGAGCTGTTTTTT
TRBJ1-1	.	TRBV3-1/TRBV3-2	.	CAISSSGEAFF	TGTGCCATCTCTTCCTCCGGTGAAGCTTTCTTT
TRBJ1-4	.	TRBV7-8	.	CASSPLLNEKLFF	TGTGCCAGCAGCCCCCTTCTCAATGAAAAACTGTTTTTT
TRBJ2-1	.	TRBV4-1	TRBD2	CASGLAGGNEQFF	TGCGCCAGCGGACTAGCGGGAGGCAATGAGCAGTTCTTC
TRBJ1-2	.	TRBV27	.	CASSPGGSLYTF	TGTGCCAGCAGCCCCGGCGGTAGCCTCTACACCTTC
TRBJ2-5	.	TRBV28	TRBD1	CASSLPQGGGETQYF	TGTGCCAGCAGTTTACCACAGGGGGGAGGAGAGACCCAGTACTTC
TRBJ1-2	.	TRBV5-6	.	CASSLGGASYGYTF	TGTGCCAGCAGCTTAGGAGGGGCCTCCTATGGCTACACCTTC
TRBJ2-6	.	TRBV7-3	.	CASSPAGANVLTF	TGTGCCAGCAGCCCCGCTGGGGCCAACGTCCTGACTTTC
TRBJ1-1	.	TRBV6-5	.	CASSLPGEAFF	TGTGCCAGCAGCCTTCCGGGTGAAGCTTTCTTT